This TCR beta chain was found in a study of a mutant IDH1 vaccine in newly diagnosed glioma. About this clone itself: Its antigen is unidentified.

Time point given: week 23, last vaccination. The study gave 300 ug of mutant IDH1 20-mer peptide per vaccine dose, with topical imiquimod. The data were produced by immunoSEQ multiplex PCR, yet TCRdb's version contains in-frame clones alone and is incomplete. Seen here are roughly 76,000 clones, over 75% observed once, and the top ten hold about 2.2%. The CDR3 totals 16 residues. The V gene's germline CDR1 is ENHRY and CDR2 SYGVKD. The trim removed 3 bases at V and 5 bases at J, leaving 6 bases unmatched. The sample was PBMCs, taken from a glioma patient whose treatment included an IDH1 peptide vaccine. The chain uses TRBV10-3 and TRBJ2-1, with 11 bases matching TRBD1. The clonotype was recovered from a man aged 30-40 years with glioma. Some clones in this sample may be carry-over from other donors' samples. The CDR3 nucleotides are TGTGCCATCAGTGACCAACCGGGACAGGGGGACAATGAGCAGTTCTTC. This gives the protein CAISDQPGQGDNEQFF.